The T cell receptor beta chain under discussion was sequenced for a study of a mutant IDH1 vaccine in newly diagnosed glioma. Produced via immunoSEQ multiplex PCR; TCRdb's table is partial and in-frame only. This sample yields roughly 51,000 clones, of which approximately 84% are seen a single time; about 4.5% belongs to the top ten. About this clone itself: Its specificity is not known.

Germline lookup yields CDR1 LNHDA and CDR2 SQIVND (reference sequence). V shed 7 bases, J shed 4 bases, and the junction held 7 bases outside the gene matches. The CDR3 is made up of 14 amino acids. Time point noted: week 47, end of study. Vaccinated patients received 300 ug of mutant IDH1 20-mer peptide per dose, with topical imiquimod. There were eight vaccinations for patients, given in weeks 1, 3, 5, 7, 11, 15, 19 and 23. The donors had new WHO grade 3 or 4 astrocytomas; these were IDH1-mutant and ATRX-lost. The sample in question was PBMCs, obtained from a glioma patient whose treatment included an IDH1 peptide vaccine. This TCR was recovered from a woman in her 30s with glioma. Some clones in this sample may be carry-over from other donors' samples. The chain employs TRBV19 and TRBJ1-3; 7 positions agree with TRBD1. CDR3 sequence reads: CASKGGPAGNTIYF. CDR3 bases: TGTGCCAGTAAAGGGGGCCCCGCGGGAAACACCATATATTTT.